This T cell receptor (beta chain) comes out of a study of response to subunit inactivated influenza vaccine. V dropped 1 base and J dropped 3; count of bases not matched to a gene: 7. Germline CDR1 is PRHDT and CDR2 is FYEKMQ (reference sequence). The CDR3 is made up of 17 amino acids. In its sample, this clonotype was seen a few times. In TCRdb, the RT-PCR reads were re-called with MiXCR into one record per CDR3 protein. The table has some 570,000 distinct CDR3 sequences, about 11% seen once. The data also belong to a second study, concerning T cells expressing NK-cell markers. That paper states: The TCR beta cDNA came from 5'RACE template switching with UMIs.

V usage is TRBV13 and J usage is TRBJ2-3; TRBD2 aligns across 10 bases. This TCR derives from a man aged 50 to 60 who received an inactivated influenza vaccine. The sample in question was PBMCs from blood, obtained on the day of vaccination. The CDR3 spells CASSLAVAGGRTDTQYF. The CDR3 nucleotides read TGTGCCAGCAGCTTAGCGGTAGCGGGAGGTCGGACAGATACGCAGTATTTT.